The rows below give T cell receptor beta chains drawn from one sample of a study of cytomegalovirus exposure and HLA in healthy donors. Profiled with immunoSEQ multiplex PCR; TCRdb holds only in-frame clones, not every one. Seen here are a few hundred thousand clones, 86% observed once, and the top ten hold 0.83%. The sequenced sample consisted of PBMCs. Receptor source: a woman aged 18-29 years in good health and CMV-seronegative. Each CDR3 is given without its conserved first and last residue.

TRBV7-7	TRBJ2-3	ASSEGLASTDTQY
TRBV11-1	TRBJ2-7	ASSLGTSGGSYEQY
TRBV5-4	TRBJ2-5	ASSLYRDRETQY
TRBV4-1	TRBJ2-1	ASSRLVNEQF
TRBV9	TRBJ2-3	ASSPRTGPTDTQY
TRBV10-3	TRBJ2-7	AISGPGQGLYEQY
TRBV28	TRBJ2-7	ASSFKLGAYEQY
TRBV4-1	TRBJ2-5	ASSQVRLAGEETQY
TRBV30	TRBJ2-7	AWSIDRVSYEQY
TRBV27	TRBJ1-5	ASSSGVHGQPQH
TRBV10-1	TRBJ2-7	ASSDSGGVFEQY
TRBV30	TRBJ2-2	AWTARTGRPGELF
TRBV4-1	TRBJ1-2	ASSQEHGTGAYGYT
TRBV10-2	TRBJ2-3	ASRPSPGTDTQY
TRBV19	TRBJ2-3	ASSPLQGDTQY
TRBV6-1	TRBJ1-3	ASPGIGSGNTIY
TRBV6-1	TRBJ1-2	ASRTGTGGNYGYT
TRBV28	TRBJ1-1	ASIGGGDISAEAF
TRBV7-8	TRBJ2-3	ASSKRGVGTDTQY
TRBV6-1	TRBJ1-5	ASSELRVVNQPQH
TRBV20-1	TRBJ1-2	SARASNGYT
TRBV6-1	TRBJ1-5	ASSDYQPQH
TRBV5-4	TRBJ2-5	ASRKEFQETQY
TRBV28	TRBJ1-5	ASLVRGRGSNQPQH
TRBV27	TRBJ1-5	ASSFSRGGGNQPQH
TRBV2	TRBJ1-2	ASSDLGQLTYGYT
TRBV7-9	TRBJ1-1	ASSLTGTEAF
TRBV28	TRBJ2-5	ASSLASGDQETQY
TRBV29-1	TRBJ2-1	SVEDRSWTSGRALVRNEQF
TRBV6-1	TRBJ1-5	ASSGQGGNQPQH
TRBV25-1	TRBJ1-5	ASRGPNQPQH
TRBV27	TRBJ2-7	ASSFLGGQGANEQY
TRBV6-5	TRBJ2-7	ASSPYRGSYEQY
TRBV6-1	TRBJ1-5	ASSVHRDSNQPQH
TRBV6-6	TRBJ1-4	ASSFDRGNEKLF
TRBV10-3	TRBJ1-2	AISSGTNEFRYGYT
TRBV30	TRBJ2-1	AWSVALAGFAEQF
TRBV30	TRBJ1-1	AWDSPGDTEAF
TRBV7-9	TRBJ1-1	ASSFVQVGKNTEAF
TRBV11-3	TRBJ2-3	ASSLDLKRTSGIGTDTQY
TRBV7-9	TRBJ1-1	AYEGGQGGTEAF
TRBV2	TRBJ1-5	ASSQTGVSNQPQH
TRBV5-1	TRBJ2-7	ASSLAAGAYEQY
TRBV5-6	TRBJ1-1	ASSLVQMNTEAF
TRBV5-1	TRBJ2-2	ASSFSGWTGELF
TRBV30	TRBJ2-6	AWSLGNSGANVLT
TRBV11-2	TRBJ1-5	ASSLGDTLGQPQH
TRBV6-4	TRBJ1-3	ARCDRGPGNTIY
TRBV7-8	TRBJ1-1	ASSPTGVGEAF
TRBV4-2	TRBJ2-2	ASSPGGSLTGELF
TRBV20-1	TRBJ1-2	SARDRGGYT
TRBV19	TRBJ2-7	ASSITQNPTYEQY
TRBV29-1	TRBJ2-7	SVETGGDEQY
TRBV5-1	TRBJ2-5	ASSTQGEETQY
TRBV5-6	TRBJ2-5	ASSPGTAGETQY
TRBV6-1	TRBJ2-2	ASSGIAGYTGELF
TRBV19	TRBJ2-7	ASSPGHSYEQY